This entry is about one T cell receptor beta chain. Its antigen is not known. The sample belongs to a study of shared clonotypes between healthy human individuals. Measured with immunoSEQ multiplex PCR; TCRdb has only the in-frame clones, and not every one. The sample includes about 2.2 million clones, just over 90% of them seen just once. Germline CDR1 MDHEN, CDR2 SYDVKM. CDR3 length: 15 amino acids. V lost 2 bases and J lost 5; bases outside the gene matches: 8. Study results and caveats: Across subsets, estimated richness was generally greater for naive than for memory populations.

Selected positively for CCR7 and CD45RO-negative, naive CD8 cells excluded terminally differentiated effector memory CD45RA+ cells. There were only Caucasian adults among the donors, and all lived in Nashville, Tennessee. The sequencing input was naive CD8+ T cells from PBMCs. V usage is TRBV28 and J usage is TRBJ2-7; 8 bases fit TRBD2. This clonotype was obtained from a man between 18 and 35 years old in good health. Some clones in this sample may be carry-over from other donors' samples. The CDR3 coding sequence is TGTGCCAGCAGTTTACTCTTTTTCGGGGGGGACGAGCAGTACTTC. Protein sequence: CASSLLFFGGDEQYF.